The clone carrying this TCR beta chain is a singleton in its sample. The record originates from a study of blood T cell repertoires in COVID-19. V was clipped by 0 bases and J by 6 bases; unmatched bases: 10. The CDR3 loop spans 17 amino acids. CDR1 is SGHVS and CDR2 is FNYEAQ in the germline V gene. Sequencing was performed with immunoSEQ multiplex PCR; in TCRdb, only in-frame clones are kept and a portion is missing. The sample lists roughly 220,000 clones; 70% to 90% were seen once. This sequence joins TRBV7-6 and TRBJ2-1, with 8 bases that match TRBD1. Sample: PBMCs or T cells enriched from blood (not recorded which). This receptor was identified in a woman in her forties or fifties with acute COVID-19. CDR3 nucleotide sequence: TGTGCCAGCAGCTTAGCTTACTCAGGACAGGGTGGCAATGAGCAGTTCTTC. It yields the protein CASSLAYSGQGGNEQFF.